This T cell receptor (beta chain) was obtained from a study of shared clonotypes between healthy human individuals. The CDR3 is 16 residues long. Looked up from germline, CDR1 is SGHVS and CDR2 is FQNEAQ. V shed 5 bases and J 2 bases; nucleotides not matched to a gene: 11. Measured with immunoSEQ multiplex PCR; TCRdb has only the in-frame clones, and not every one. The sample records 450,000 to 550,000 clones, 70% to 80% being singletons. There were no recent acute infections or vaccinations among the donors, who were healthy HIV-negative adults. There were only Caucasian adults among the donors, and all lived in Nashville, Tennessee. Around 100 million PBMCs were counted before genomic DNA extraction.

Sequenced: PBMCs. The J gene is TRBJ1-2, the V gene TRBV7-8; 7 bases map to TRBD1. The clonotype originates from a woman between 40 and 50 years old in good health. Some clones in this sample may be carry-over from other donors' samples. The CDR3 sequence is CASSALGGPQNYGYTF. The CDR3 DNA sequence: TGTGCCAGCAGCGCCTTAGGGGGCCCCCAAAACTATGGCTACACCTTC.